This T cell receptor beta chain is from a study of blood T cell repertoires in COVID-19. Across the study: In each case, the material was cDNA or gDNA derived from T cells, B-cell-depleted T cells, or PBMCs.

CDR3 size: 16 residues. Trimming removed 3 bases from V and 4 bases from J; junction bases left unmatched: 13. The germline CDR1 and CDR2 sequences are DFQATT and SNEGSKA (reference sequence). How the authors handled the data: The assay estimated nucleated cells by amplifying reference gene primers. Here immunoSEQ multiplex PCR was the method, and the copy in TCRdb shows in-frame clones only, minus some. D and trimming come from the DNA, and the V and J calls and clone size come from that table. Among some 68,000 clones listed, about 91% were seen once. The TCR sequence derives from a middle-aged man with active COVID-19. Sequencing was done on a sample of peripheral blood. This chain joins TRBV20-1 and TRBJ1-2; 8 positions match TRBD1. The CDR3 DNA reads TGCAGTGCTAGTAGTCCAGGGGGCAGGGGTAGCTATGGCTACACCTTC. Translated: CSASSPGGRGSYGYTF.